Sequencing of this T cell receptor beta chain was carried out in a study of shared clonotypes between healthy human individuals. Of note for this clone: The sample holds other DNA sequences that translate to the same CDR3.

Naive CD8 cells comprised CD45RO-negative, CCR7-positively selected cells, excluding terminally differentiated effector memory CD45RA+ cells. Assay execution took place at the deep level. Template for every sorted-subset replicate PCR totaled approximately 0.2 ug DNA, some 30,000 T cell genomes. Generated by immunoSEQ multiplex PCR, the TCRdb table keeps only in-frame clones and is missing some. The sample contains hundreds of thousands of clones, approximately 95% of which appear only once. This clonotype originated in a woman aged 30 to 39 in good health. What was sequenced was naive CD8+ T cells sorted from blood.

CDR3 residues: CASSETYEQYF. The CDR3 bases are TGTGCCAGCAGCGAAACCTACGAGCAGTACTTC. The chain recombines TRBV7-8 with TRBJ2-7; D ambiguous. This CDR3 comprises 11 residues. In germline, CDR1 is SGHVS, CDR2 FQNEAQ. V was clipped by 5 bases and J by 2 bases, with 4 bases between them.